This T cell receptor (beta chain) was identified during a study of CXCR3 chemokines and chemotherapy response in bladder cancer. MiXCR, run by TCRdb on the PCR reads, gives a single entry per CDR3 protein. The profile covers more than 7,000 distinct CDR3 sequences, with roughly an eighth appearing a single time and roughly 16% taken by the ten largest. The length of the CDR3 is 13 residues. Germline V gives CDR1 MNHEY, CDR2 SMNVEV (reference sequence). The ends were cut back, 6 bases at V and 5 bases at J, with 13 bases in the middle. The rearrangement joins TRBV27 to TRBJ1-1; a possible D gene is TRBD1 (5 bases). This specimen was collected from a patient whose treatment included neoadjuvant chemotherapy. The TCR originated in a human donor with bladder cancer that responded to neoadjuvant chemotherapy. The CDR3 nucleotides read TGTGCCAGCAGGACCTCAGGGAAGACTGAAGCTTTCTTT. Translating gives CASRTSGKTEAFF.